These 31 T cell receptor beta chains were all obtained from the same sample, sequenced in a study of blood T cell repertoires in COVID-19. Sequenced by immunoSEQ multiplex PCR; TCRdb stores in-frame clones only, minus some. The sample has 100,000 to 120,000 clones, 85% seen once. The sample taken for sequencing was peripheral blood. The source is a middle-aged man with acute or convalescent COVID-19.

This sequence joins TRBV13 and TRBJ2-7; 7 positions agree with TRBD1. V gave up 5 bases and J gave up 1 base; unmatched junction bases: 8. Germline values: CDR1 PRHDT, CDR2 FYEKMQ (reference sequence). The CDR3 length is 15 residues. For the CDR3, the DNA is TGTGCCAGCAGCCCGACAGGGACCCTATCCTACGAGCAGTACTTC. Translated: CASSPTGTLSYEQYF.

The V call is TRBV7-8, the J call TRBJ2-3; 7 positions match TRBD1. J gave up 2 bases and V 1 base, and 9 bases lay outside the gene matches. The CDR3 has 17 amino acids. Germline CDR1 and CDR2: SGHVS and FQNEAQ. CDR3 DNA sequence: TGTGCCAGCAGCTTAGACTTCCCCGGACAGGCCACAGATACGCAGTATTTT. Its translation: CASSLDFPGQATDTQYF.

The chain links TRBV24-1 to TRBJ2-3; D remains unclear. This CDR3 has 14 residues. Trimming took 1 base from V and 2 from J, leaving 6 bases between them. The germline V gene encodes CDR1 KGHDR and CDR2 SFDVKD. In nucleotides, the CDR3 is TGTGCCACCAGTGATTTCCTTCTCACAGATACGCAGTATTTT. Its protein is CATSDFLLTDTQYF.

CDR3 DNA: TGCGCCAGCAGGGACGGACTAGATGGGGATACGCAGTATTTT. Translated, it gives CASRDGLDGDTQYF. The chain employs TRBV5-1 and TRBJ2-3, with 7 nucleotides matching TRBD2. This CDR3 has 14 amino acids. The ends lost 5 bases at V and 6 bases at J; junction bases unmatched: 9. Germline V gene sequence: CDR1 SGHRS, CDR2 YFSETQ.

The J gene is TRBJ2-3, the V gene TRBV2; 11 positions agree with TRBD2. Germline values: CDR1 SNHLY, CDR2 FYNNEI. The CDR3 covers 14 residues. The junction had 4 bases not matched to a gene; V was cut back by 6 bases and J by 5 bases. The CDR3 is CASSPGTSGDTQYF. In DNA form, the CDR3 reads TGTGCCAGCAGCCCCGGGACTAGCGGAGATACGCAGTATTTT.

This clone was observed at least ten times. The rearrangement links TRBV24-1 to TRBJ1-2, with 8 bases aligning to TRBD1. CDR1 and CDR2 (germline): KGHDR, SFDVKD. V shed 1 base and J 9 bases; nucleotides not matched to a gene: 15. The CDR3 loop spans 17 amino acids. CDR3 sequence (DNA): TGTGCCACCAGTGATTTCGACAGGGGCGCGTCAGGGTTTCGCTACACCTTC. The encoded protein is CATSDFDRGASGFRYTF.

The V call is TRBV12-3 or TRBV12-4, the J call TRBJ2-7; tentatively, D is TRBD1 (6 bases). This CDR3 has 12 residues. The germline V and J ends were trimmed by 4 bases and 3 bases, with 7 bases remaining between them. CDR3 loop: CASSSDSYEQYF. Written as DNA, the CDR3 is TGTGCCAGCAGTTCGGACAGCTACGAGCAGTACTTC.

The V call is TRBV7-8, the J call TRBJ2-7; 7 bases agree with TRBD1. Germline-derived CDR1 and CDR2 are SGHVS and FQNEAQ. This CDR3 has 15 residues. Germline trimming cut 1 base from V and 1 base from J; bases unmatched to any gene: 4. In DNA form, the CDR3 reads TGTGCCAGCAGCTTAGACGGCAGGGGGTCCTACGAGCAGTACTTC. It specifies CASSLDGRGSYEQYF.

The chain has TRBV3-1 (or the pseudogene TRBV3-2) and TRBJ1-3, with no clear D. The CDR3 length is 15 residues. Germline CDR1 reads LGHDT; CDR2 reads YNNKEL (reference sequence). Deletions cut 5 bases from V and 0 bases from J, with 11 bases between. The CDR3 region is CASSERGDSGNTIYF. The CDR3 DNA reads TGTGCCAGCAGCGAGCGGGGTGACTCTGGAAACACCATATATTTT.

This chain uses TRBV30 with TRBJ2-7; TRBD1 might be the D (5 bases). The CDR3 loop spans 12 amino acids. CDR1 GTSNPN and CDR2 SVGIG come from the germline V gene (reference sequence). The V end was cut by 5 bases, the J end by 4 bases, with 12 bases between. The chain's CDR3 is CAWGRGHYEQYF. In nucleotides, the CDR3 is TGTGCCTGGGGAAGGGGTCATTACGAGCAGTACTTC. The full variable domain, in which reference TRBV30 and TRBJ2-7 provide the parts outside the CDR3, is SQTIHQWPATLVQPVGSPLSLECTVEGTSNPNLYWYRQAAGRGLQLLFYSVGIGQISSEVPQNLSASRPQDRQFILSSKKLLLSDSGFYLCAWGRGHYEQYFGPGTRLTVT.

CDR3 amino acids: CATSEPTSGGLLQDTQYF. The CDR3 DNA reads TGTGCCACCAGTGAACCGACTAGCGGGGGCCTGCTCCAAGATACGCAGTATTTT. The rearrangement links TRBV24-1 to TRBJ2-3; 12 bases are a match to TRBD2. V trimming: 4 bases; J trimming: 5 bases; junction bases outside the gene matches: 12. This CDR3 has 18 residues. Germline loops: CDR1 KGHDR, CDR2 SFDVKD.

V usage is TRBV29-1 and J usage is TRBJ1-4; maybe TRBD1 (6 bases). V lost 5 bases, J lost 0 bases, and 13 bases lay in between. The CDR3 has 15 amino acids. The germline gives CDR1 SQVTM, CDR2 ANQGSEA. The CDR3 coding sequence is TGCAGCGTTAGGCAGGGGTTTGCAACTAATGAAAAACTGTTTTTT. Protein: CSVRQGFATNEKLFF.

This chain joins TRBV4-1 and TRBJ1-2, with D possibly matching TRBD1 (5 bases). V was trimmed by 4 bases and J by 10 bases, leaving 13 bases between them. CDR1 and CDR2 (germline): MGHRA, YSYEKL. This CDR3 is 12 amino acids long. DNA for the CDR3: TGCGCCAGCAGCCTGCCCCTAGGGGACTACACCTTC. It encodes CASSLPLGDYTF.

The rearrangement joins TRBV19 to TRBJ1-5; possible D gene TRBD1, 5 bases. The V gene lost 4 bases and the J gene lost 2 bases, with 15 bases spanning the gap. CDR3 length: 16 residues. Germline CDR1 is LNHDA and CDR2 is SQIVND (reference sequence). The DNA for the CDR3 is TGTGCCAGTAGTACCCGACAGCGCTGGGGCAATCAGCCCCAGCATTTT. Translation gives CASSTRQRWGNQPQHF.

The V and J genes are TRBV7-8 and TRBJ2-5; no clear D gene. Germline CDR1 and CDR2: SGHVS and FQNEAQ. CDR3 length equals 13 residues. V lost 5 bases to trimming and J lost 5 bases, with 12 bases between them. CDR3 protein: CASSPKEQETQYF. DNA for the CDR3: TGTGCCAGCAGCCCTAAAGAACAGGAGACCCAGTACTTC.

This chain connects TRBV29-1 to TRBJ2-1; 8 bases line up with TRBD2. Germline assignment: CDR1 SQVTM and CDR2 ANQGSEA. The CDR3 has 15 amino acids. After removal of 8 bases from V and 2 bases from J, the junction contained 11 bases not matched to a gene. The CDR3 DNA is TGCAGCTCCCTTGGGAGCGGGGGAGCCTACAATGAGCAGTTCTTC. Protein sequence: CSSLGSGGAYNEQFF.

The V call is TRBV6-5, the J call TRBJ2-7, with a weak D call TRBD2 (6 bases). The CDR3 totals 13 residues. V was pared by 7 bases and J by 3 bases, with 13 bases between. The germline gives CDR1 MNHEY, CDR2 SVGAGI. DNA for the CDR3: TGTGCCAGCACTCAGGGACTCCGCTACGAGCAGTACTTC. Translation: CASTQGLRYEQYF.

This chain uses TRBV28 with TRBJ2-7, with D possibly being TRBD2 (6 bases). CDR1 MDHEN and CDR2 SYDVKM come from the germline V gene. CDR3 length: 14 residues. Deletions cut 2 bases from V and 7 bases from J, with 15 bases between. The CDR3: CASSLVGGEWEQYF. The CDR3 bases are TGTGCCAGCAGTTTAGTTGGAGGGGAATGGGAGCAGTACTTC.

This chain links TRBV27 with TRBJ1-2; D is unresolved. This CDR3 is built from 13 residues. With 6 bases removed from V and 5 bases from J, the gap between germline ends came to 13 bases. Germline CDR1 and CDR2: MNHEY and SMNVEV (reference sequence). The CDR3 nucleotides are TGTGCCAGCAGCCTGAGGTCGGGGTATGGCTACACCTTC. Translation gives CASSLRSGYGYTF.

V usage is TRBV4-2 and J usage is TRBJ2-2; maybe TRBD2 (5 bases). The CDR3 sequence is 12 residues long. Germline V CDR1 and CDR2: LGHNA, YNFKEQ. V shed 4 bases and J shed 7 bases, with 7 bases lying between them. CDR3: CASSLRDGELFF. CDR3 nucleotides: TGTGCCAGCAGCCTTCGGGACGGGGAGCTGTTTTTT.

This chain joins TRBV11-2 and TRBJ2-7, with 8 bases identical to TRBD1. CDR3 length: 16 amino acids. V lost 4 bases to trimming and J lost 6 bases; unmatched junction nucleotides: 14. Germline CDR1 and CDR2: SGHAT and FQNNGV. CDR3 sequence reads: CASSSHLSDRGGEQYF. The DNA of the CDR3 is TGTGCCAGCAGCTCCCACCTCAGCGACAGGGGCGGCGAGCAGTACTTC.

This clone was counted between two and nine times. The chain employs TRBV30 and TRBJ2-3, with 13 bases matching TRBD2. In germline, CDR1 is GTSNPN, CDR2 SVGIG (reference sequence). V lost 2 bases to trimming and J lost 4 bases; unmatched junction nucleotides: 9. The CDR3 has 17 residues. The chain's CDR3 is CAWSPPWTSGGSDTQYF. CDR3 DNA: TGTGCCTGGAGTCCTCCCTGGACTAGCGGGGGATCAGATACGCAGTATTTT.

This clone occurred a few times. V gene TRBV2 combines with J gene TRBJ2-3; 8 bases line up with TRBD2. Germline loops: CDR1 SNHLY, CDR2 FYNNEI. The CDR3 sequence is 14 residues long. V trimming: 6 bases; J trimming: 4 bases; junction bases outside the gene matches: 6. CDR3: CASSQPGGADTQYF. The CDR3 coding sequence is TGTGCCAGCAGCCAGCCCGGGGGGGCAGATACGCAGTATTTT.

The V gene is TRBV30, the J gene TRBJ1-2; TRBD1 agrees at 9 bases. Unmatched junction bases numbered 10, after V lost 5 bases and J lost 6 bases. Per the germline V gene, CDR1 is GTSNPN and CDR2 is SVGIG (reference sequence). The length of the CDR3 is 14 residues. Here the CDR3 DNA reads TGTGCCTGGGCCAAAAACTGGGACAGGGATGGCTACACCTTC. Protein product: CAWAKNWDRDGYTF.

V usage is TRBV5-1 and J usage is TRBJ2-7; 16 bases align to TRBD2. V shed 4 bases, J shed 7 bases, and the junction held 8 bases outside the gene matches. Germline V lookup: CDR1 SGHRS, CDR2 YFSETQ. The CDR3 contains 16 residues. This CDR3 reads CASSLGLAGGPGEQYF. DNA for the CDR3: TGCGCCAGCAGCCTGGGACTAGCGGGGGGGCCGGGAGAGCAGTACTTC.

The chain employs TRBV19 and TRBJ1-6; TRBD1 aligns across 10 bases. This CDR3 is built from 14 residues. CDR1 is LNHDA and CDR2 is SQIVND in the germline V gene (reference sequence). The trim removed 4 bases at V and 8 bases at J, leaving 2 bases unmatched. The DNA for the CDR3 is TGTGCCAGTAGTAGGGGGACAGGGGATTCACCCCTCCACTTT. Translating gives CASSRGTGDSPLHF.

The chain uses TRBV5-1 and TRBJ1-1; D is perhaps TRBD1 (5 bases). V was cut by 0 bases and J by 2 bases, with 8 bases left in between. This CDR3 region has 14 residues. CDR1 is SGHRS and CDR2 is YFSETQ in the germline V gene. CDR3 loop: CASSLAGDNTEAFF. The DNA for the CDR3 is TGCGCCAGCAGCTTGGCGGGGGATAACACTGAAGCTTTCTTT. The whole variable domain, filled in from reference TRBV5-1 and TRBJ1-1, reads KAGVTQTPRYLIKTRGQQVTLSCSPISGHRSVSWYQQTPGQGLQFLFEYFSETQRNKGNFPGRFSGRQFSNSRSEMNVSTLELGDSALYLCASSLAGDNTEAFFGQGTRLTVV.

The chain is built from TRBV24-1 and TRBJ2-6; perhaps TRBD1 as D (6 bases). The CDR3 spans 17 residues. Trimming shortened V by 3 bases and J by 4 bases, and 15 bases separated the two germline ends. The V gene's germline CDR1 is KGHDR and CDR2 SFDVKD. In DNA, the CDR3 is TGTGCCACCAGTGATCCTATACAGGGCACCGGGGCCAACGTCCTGACTTTC. Translating it yields CATSDPIQGTGANVLTF.

V usage is TRBV5-1 and J usage is TRBJ2-7; D is perhaps TRBD1 (5 bases). Deletions cut 4 bases from V and 7 bases from J, with 9 bases between. The CDR3 is 11 amino acids. Germline CDR1 SGHRS, CDR2 YFSETQ. The CDR3 bases are TGCGCCAGCAGCCTGGGGCCTGAGCAGTACTTC. It specifies CASSLGPEQYF.

The CDR3 sequence is CASSQGQGTNYGYTF. CDR3 coding DNA: TGCGCCAGCAGCCAGGGACAGGGTACTAACTATGGCTACACCTTC. This chain links TRBV4-1 with TRBJ1-2, with 9 bases aligning to TRBD1. The CDR3 sequence is 15 residues long. Germline CDR1 is MGHRA and CDR2 is YSYEKL. V dropped 3 bases and J dropped 0; count of bases not matched to a gene: 2.

The chain is built from TRBV5-1 and TRBJ1-4; no clear D. The CDR3 consists of 16 residues. The V gene lost 4 bases and the J gene lost 3 bases, with 16 bases spanning the gap. Germline V gene lookup returns CDR1 SGHRS and CDR2 YFSETQ. For the CDR3, the DNA is TGCGCCAGCAGCCGGACGGGGTTCTCAGCTAATGAAAAACTGTTTTTT. Translation: CASSRTGFSANEKLFF. The full variable domain, its missing parts supplied by reference TRBV5-1 and TRBJ1-4, is KAGVTQTPRYLIKTRGQQVTLSCSPISGHRSVSWYQQTPGQGLQFLFEYFSETQRNKGNFPGRFSGRQFSNSRSEMNVSTLELGDSALYLCASSRTGFSANEKLFFGSGTQLSVL.